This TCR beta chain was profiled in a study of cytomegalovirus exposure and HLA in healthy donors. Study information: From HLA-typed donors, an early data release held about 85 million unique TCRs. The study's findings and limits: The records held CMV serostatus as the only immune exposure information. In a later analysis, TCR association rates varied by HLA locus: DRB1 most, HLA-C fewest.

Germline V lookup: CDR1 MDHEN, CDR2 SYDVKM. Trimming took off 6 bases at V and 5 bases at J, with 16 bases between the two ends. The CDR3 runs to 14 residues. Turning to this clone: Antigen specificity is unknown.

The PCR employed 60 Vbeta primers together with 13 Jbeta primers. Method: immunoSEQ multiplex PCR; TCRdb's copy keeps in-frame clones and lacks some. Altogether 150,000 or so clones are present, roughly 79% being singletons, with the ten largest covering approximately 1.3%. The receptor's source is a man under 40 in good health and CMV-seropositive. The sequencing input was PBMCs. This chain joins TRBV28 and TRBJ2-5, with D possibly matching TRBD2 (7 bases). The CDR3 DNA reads TGTGCCAGCAGGGAGGGGGGGCCGGGGGAGACCCAGTACTTC. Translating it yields CASREGGPGETQYF.